The TCR beta chain described here comes from a study of OX40 agonist ivuxolimab in advanced cancers. General study findings and limits: In general, CD8+ T cells held more expanded clones than CD4+ did, on average.

Profiling relied on immunoSEQ multiplex PCR, and the TCRdb table lists in-frame clones only, not all of them. Among roughly 100,000 clones listed, about nine tenths were seen once. Notes on this clone: Its antigen is still unknown.

V was cut by 5 bases and J by 7 bases, with 11 bases left in between. The CDR3 spans 12 residues. The germline CDR1 and CDR2 sequences are LNHDA and SQIVND (reference sequence). The clonotype comes from an adult with an advanced solid tumor such as melanoma, head and neck, liver or kidney cancer. This chain joins TRBV19 and TRBJ1-2; maybe TRBD1 (5 bases). Specimen: CD4+ or CD8+ T cells sorted from blood, collected in a trial of the OX40 agonist ivuxolimab. The DNA of the CDR3 is TGTGCCAGTAGTGGAGGGGAGAGTGGCTACACCTTC. It is translated as CASSGGESGYTF.